The TCR beta chain under discussion was sequenced for a study of blood T cells in healthy people across ages (dated by TCRdb to about 2015). For context, the study as a whole: In model experiments, template switching captured roughly one uniquely barcoded TCR beta cDNA molecule for every two T cells. The study measured age-related changes in TCR beta repertoire diversity using deep sequencing normalized with unique cDNA molecular identifiers. The donors were divided into four age groups: young (average around 15 years), middle-aged (approximately 42), aged (roughly 66) and long-lived (about 79). To avoid experimental bias, donors of different ages were spread randomly across the sequencing lanes. The study analyzed two additional independent replicas of 1 million unique cDNA reads from the same blood draw for two donors, one aged 18 to 30 and one aged 80 or older.

Systemically healthy Caucasian individuals from Russia, 39 in total and aged about 6 to 95 years, were included as donors. About 9.8 milliliters of peripheral blood were drawn from each donor into EDTA-treated Vacutainer tubes. Ficoll-Paque density-gradient centrifugation was used to isolate PBMCs, with at least 7 million per sample. Trizol reagent was used to extract total RNA from the PBMCs, yielding at least 5.5 micrograms per sample. For every donor, an aliquot of PBMCs went through flow cytometry to measure the percentages of naive CD45RAhigh/CD27high T cells. The library came from 5' RACE. For sequencing, an Illumina HiSeq 2500 was employed. The second PCR ran for roughly 7 to 11 cycles and used a J-beta primer mix along with a sample-barcoded 5' primer. A template-switch 5' adaptor carrying 12 random nucleotides introduced a unique molecular identifier onto each TCR beta cDNA molecule. At least 2.5 million CDR3-containing paired-end reads were obtained from each sample. The Mint cDNA synthesis kit, primed by a TRBC-specific oligonucleotide, was used to synthesize first-strand cDNA from all RNA. After uracil-DNA glycosylase treatment, a first 18-cycle PCR used universal primers M1SS and BC2_uni_R on all cDNA. The authors processed their data as follows. For normalization, 1 million high-quality reads were randomly selected from each sample, with every read carrying a distinct molecular identifier. Instead of being binned into consensus sequences, reads with shared molecular identifiers were discarded. MiTCR, set to a Q25 quality threshold and the strictest error-elimination algorithm, was used for CDR3 identification, clonotype clustering and error correction. A nonparametric unseen species model using Euler transformation provided a lower-bound estimate of total TCR beta diversity. TCRdb passed the public sequencing reads through fastp at Q25 and MiXCR, retaining productive beta sequences. All rows with the same CDR3 protein become a single entry with the most common DNA and genes. These V and J calls are TCRdb output, not the study's own analysis. The sample table lists about 1.5 million distinct CDR3 sequences, 42% of them with a count of one. Of the sample, roughly 7.7% is held by the ten largest clones.

Of note for this clonotype: Its antigen target is currently unknown. No base quality information exists; no much larger clone differs at one position.

The V and J ends are trimmed by 6 bases and 1 base, leaving 24 bases between them. Counted from cysteine to phenylalanine, this CDR3 has 17 amino acids. CDR3 DNA only is kept here, 51 bases in frame from base 1. CDR1 and CDR2, per the germline V gene (reference sequence), are DFQATT and SNEGSKA. Results and caveats for the whole study, not just this receptor: Conclusive comparison of naive and antigen-experienced compartments was prevented by the profiling of bulk unsorted PBMCs. As age increased, observed TCR beta diversity per million T cells dropped in a roughly linear way, and a significant reduction was already evident by age 40. A strong correlation was found between observed TCR beta diversity and the percentage of naive T cells measured by flow cytometry. Donor CMV infection status was unknown, potentially confounding age-related changes in expanded clonotypes. Estimates of total diversity from one million sequenced T cells were regarded as lower bounds and underestimates. Compared with the aged group, more naive CD4+ T cells, fewer expanded clones and increased TCR diversity were shown by the long-lived group, suggesting age selection.

Recombination joined TRBV20-1 with TRBJ2-5, and possibly TRBD2, on 6 matching bases. Material for sequencing was blood. The origin of this receptor is a woman younger than 35 in good health. The sequenced DNA: TGCAGTGCCTTATATGGTGCGGGGAAGGCAGCCCAAGAGACCCAGTACTTC. It codes for CSALYGAGKAAQETQYF.